Shown below are 24 T cell receptor beta chains from a single sample sequenced in a study of T cells in Graves' hyperthyroidism and ophthalmopathy. Regions amplified from RNA transcripts were the TCR beta CDR3 regions. In the first-round RT-PCR of the TCR CDR3, the HTBI primer set was used. In TCRdb, the multiplex PCR reads were re-called with MiXCR into one record per CDR3 protein. There are some 620,000 distinct CDR3 sequences in the sample; about 17% occur only once, and 3.8% lies in the top ten. Sequencing was performed on blood. The receptors stem from a woman aged 30 to 39 with Graves' hyperthyroidism.

Ten or more counts support this clonotype. The rearrangement joins TRBV29-1 to TRBJ2-7, with 8 nucleotides matching TRBD2. Trimming at V came to 1 base and at J to 2 bases, leaving 13 bases not matched to a gene. The CDR3 has 17 residues. Germline V CDR1 and CDR2: SQVTM, ANQGSEA. This chain's CDR3 is CSVEGPKGLEETYEQYF. CDR3 DNA: TGCAGCGTTGAAGGCCCTAAGGGACTAGAGGAAACCTACGAGCAGTACTTC.

This chain links TRBV2 with TRBJ2-5, with 13 nucleotides matching TRBD2. This CDR3 region has 15 residues. Germline V CDR1 and CDR2: SNHLY, FYNNEI. J lost 2 bases, V lost 4 bases, and 1 base had no gene match. DNA of the CDR3: TGTGCCAGCAGTGGGGGACTAGCGGGGCAAGAGACCCAGTACTTC. Translated: CASSGGLAGQETQYF. The whole variable domain, filled in from reference TRBV2 and TRBJ2-5, reads EPEVTQTPSHQVTQMGQEVILRCVPISNHLYFYWYRQILGQKVEFLVSFYNNEISEKSEIFDDQFSVERPDGSNFTLKIRSTKLEDSAMYFCASSGGLAGQETQYFGPGTRLLVL.

With respect to this clonotype: An end of the junction does not agree with germline; a read error may underlie this. The chain links TRBV7-8 to TRBJ2-5; the D call may be TRBD1 or TRBD2 (5 bases each). CDR3 length: 13 amino acids. Germline V gene data show CDR1 as SGHVS and CDR2 as FQNEAQ. In DNA form, the CDR3 reads TGTGCCAGCAGCTTAGATCCCAGTGGGACCCACTACTTC. Residues: CASSLDPSGTHYF.

This clonotype was detected ten times or more. The gene calls are TRBV7-9 and TRBJ1-1; tentatively, D is TRBD1 (6 bases). CDR1 and CDR2 (germline): SEHNR, FQNEAQ (reference sequence). Trimming stripped 3 bases from V and 9 bases from J, with 11 bases between. This CDR3 contains 12 residues. The CDR3 here is CASSLGGGQAFF. The CDR3 bases are TGTGCCAGCAGCTTGGGGGGGGGGCAAGCTTTCTTT. Full variable domain (outside the CDR3, taken from reference TRBV7-9 and TRBJ1-1): DTGVSQNPRHKITKRGQNVTFRCDPISEHNRLYWYRQTLGQGPEFLTYFQNEAQLEKSRLLSDRFSAERPKGSFSTLEIQRTEQGDSAMYLCASSLGGGQAFFGQGTRLTVV.

This clonotype was observed many times. The gene calls are TRBV28 and TRBJ2-5, with D tentatively TRBD1 (6 bases). Germline assignment: CDR1 MDHEN and CDR2 SYDVKM. This CDR3 is built from 12 residues. The ends were cut back, 2 bases at V and 5 bases at J, with 6 bases in the middle. The CDR3 protein is CASSLRGETQYF. The CDR3, as DNA: TGTGCCAGCAGTTTAAGGGGGGAGACCCAGTACTTC.

Ten or more counts support this clonotype. The chain has TRBV2 and TRBJ2-4, with D unresolved. Germline V CDR1 and CDR2: SNHLY, FYNNEI. V lost 6 bases, J lost 9 bases, and 12 bases lay in between. The CDR3 is made up of 12 amino acids. The CDR3 nucleotides are TGTGCCAGCAGCCTCGACCGGTTCATTCAGTACTTC. Protein product: CASSLDRFIQYF.

This clonotype was picked up many times. This chain joins TRBV28 and TRBJ2-2; 7 bases map to TRBD1. The CDR3 loop spans 13 amino acids. V lost 8 bases to trimming and J lost 7 bases; unmatched junction nucleotides: 7. The germline gives CDR1 MDHEN, CDR2 SYDVKM. This CDR3 is CASSEGGGGELFF. The CDR3 DNA reads as TGTGCCAGCTCCGAAGGGGGCGGCGGGGAGCTGTTTTTT. The full variable domain, rest sourced from reference TRBV28 and TRBJ2-2, is DVKVTQSSRYLVKRTGEKVFLECVQDMDHENMFWYRQDPGLGLRLIYFSYDVKMKEKGDIPEGYSVSREKKERFSLILESASTNQTSMYLCASSEGGGGELFFGEGSRLTVL.

The genes are TRBV12-3 or TRBV12-4 and TRBJ1-3; tentative D call: TRBD1 (5 bases). Trimming took 10 bases from V and 0 from J, leaving 13 bases between them. This CDR3 has 14 residues. The CDR3 reads CAIGQSSSGNTIYF. CDR3 nucleotide sequence: TGTGCCATAGGACAATCGAGCTCTGGAAACACCATATATTTT.

This clonotype appeared a few times. The genes are TRBV7-3 and TRBJ1-3, with TRBD1 matching over 8 bases. V gave up 4 bases and J gave up 0 bases; unmatched junction bases: 5. Germline V gene data show CDR1 as SGHTA and CDR2 as FQGTGA. The CDR3 loop spans 16 amino acids. The CDR3 region is CASSWGTGGSGNTIYF. The DNA of the CDR3 is TGTGCCAGCAGCTGGGGGACAGGAGGCTCTGGAAACACCATATATTTT.

This clonotype was seen a few times. The gene calls are TRBV7-2 and TRBJ1-6; TRBD1 might be the D (6 bases). CDR3 length equals 15 residues. Germline V gene data show CDR1 as SGHTA and CDR2 as FQGNSA. Trimming took 1 base from V and 7 from J, leaving 11 bases between them. The CDR3 DNA sequence: TGTGCCAGCAGCTTAGTGGGGACACCAAATTCACCCCTCCACTTT. Its protein is CASSLVGTPNSPLHF.

In this sample, this clonotype turned up many times. The chain joins TRBV7-9 to TRBJ1-5; possible D gene TRBD1, 6 bases. This CDR3 comprises 14 residues. The germline CDR1 and CDR2 sequences are SEHNR and FQNEAQ (reference sequence). Trimming removed 4 bases from V and 1 base from J, with 8 bases in between. The CDR3 DNA reads TGTGCCAGCAGCTCAACAGGGAGCAATCAGCCCCAGCATTTT. Translating it yields CASSSTGSNQPQHF.

The chain couples TRBV15 to TRBJ2-3, with 14 bases lining up with TRBD2. Germline lookup yields CDR1 LNHNV and CDR2 YYDKDF (reference sequence). V lost 9 bases and J lost 6; bases outside the gene matches: 11. There are 16 residues in the CDR3. The CDR3 protein is CATMGLAGDKRDTQYF. CDR3 bases: TGTGCCACGATGGGACTAGCGGGAGATAAGCGGGATACGCAGTATTTT.

The chain links TRBV29-1 to TRBJ1-2, with a possible D match to TRBD1 (5 bases). Trimming shortened V by 6 bases and J by 4 bases, and 15 bases separated the two germline ends. From germline, CDR1 is SQVTM and CDR2 ANQGSEA. CDR3 length equals 13 residues. CDR3 loop: CSVVNSGTYGYTF. The DNA for the CDR3 is TGCAGCGTCGTGAACTCCGGGACCTATGGCTACACCTTC.

This clonotype was seen repeatedly, ten times or more. The gene calls are TRBV6-5 and TRBJ1-1, with 9 bases fitting TRBD1. The CDR3 extends over 15 amino acids. Per the germline V gene, CDR1 is MNHEY and CDR2 is SVGAGI. V lost 0 bases to trimming and J lost 5 bases; unmatched junction nucleotides: 4. The CDR3 bases are TGTGCCAGCAGTTACTCCTACAGGGGGCGAACTGAAGCTTTCTTT. It translates to CASSYSYRGRTEAFF.

The chain couples TRBV30 to TRBJ2-3; 16 bases are a match to TRBD2. CDR1 GTSNPN and CDR2 SVGIG come from the germline V gene (reference sequence). Trimming at V came to 5 bases and at J to 0 bases, leaving 5 bases not matched to a gene. This CDR3 is built from 17 residues. The CDR3 is CAWAGTSGRDSTDTQYF. CDR3 nucleotides: TGTGCCTGGGCCGGGACTAGCGGGAGGGATAGCACAGATACGCAGTATTTT. Filled out from reference TRBV30 and TRBJ2-3, the complete variable domain reads SQTIHQWPATLVQPVGSPLSLECTVEGTSNPNLYWYRQAAGRGLQLLFYSVGIGQISSEVPQNLSASRPQDRQFILSSKKLLLSDSGFYLCAWAGTSGRDSTDTQYFGPGTRLTVL.

This clonotype has a count of ten or more. The genes are TRBV9 and TRBJ2-5, with a tentative D call TRBD2 (6 bases). Germline values: CDR1 SGDLS, CDR2 YYNGEE. V was pared by 0 bases and J by 7 bases, with 10 bases between. The CDR3 consists of 13 residues. CDR3 nucleotides: TGTGCCAGCAGCGTAGCGGGAGTTGGGACCCAGTACTTC. Its protein product is CASSVAGVGTQYF. The complete variable domain, with remaining parts taken from reference TRBV9 and TRBJ2-5, reads DSGVTQTPKHLITATGQRVTLRCSPRSGDLSVYWYQQSLDQGLQFLIQYYNGEERAKGNILERFSAQQFPDLHSELNLSSLELGDSALYFCASSVAGVGTQYFGPGTRLLVL.

This clonotype was seen repeatedly, ten times or more. The chain has TRBV7-2 and TRBJ1-6; 7 bases are a match to TRBD1. V dropped 11 bases and J dropped 6; count of bases not matched to a gene: 10. This CDR3 comprises 14 residues. CDR1 is SGHTA, CDR2 FQGNSA, per germline. CDR3 sequence: CASQVTGLNSPLHF. In DNA, the CDR3 is TGTGCCTCCCAAGTGACAGGGCTTAATTCACCCCTCCACTTT.

The sample holds many counts of this clonotype. CDR3 DNA sequence: TGTGCCAGCAGCCTCTGGGACAGGGGGCGAGGCTACACCTTC. Its translation is CASSLWDRGRGYTF. V and J are TRBV3-1 and TRBJ1-2; the match to TRBD1 covers 12 bases. There are 14 residues in the CDR3. The germline V gene has CDR1 LGHDT and CDR2 YNNKEL (reference sequence). After removal of 4 bases from V and 8 bases from J, the junction contained 5 bases not matched to a gene.

The rearrangement joins TRBV12-3 or TRBV12-4 to TRBJ2-7; D call uncertain. This CDR3 region has 12 residues. Trimming pared 5 bases from V and 3 bases from J, leaving 8 bases between. CDR3 sequence (DNA): TGTGCCAGCAGTCGAGATCACTACGAGCAGTACTTC. This gives the protein CASSRDHYEQYF.

There are a few counts of this clonotype. Sequence at one end of the junction differs from germline and may be a read error. The V gene is TRBV28, the J gene TRBJ1-2; the D gene is possibly TRBD1 (5 bases). The CDR3 extends over 13 amino acids. Germline CDR1 and CDR2: MDHEN and SYDVKM. The CDR3 coding sequence is TGTGCCACTTCCACGGGGGATTCGGGTGGCCACACCTTC. It specifies CATSTGDSGGHTF.

This clonotype occurred many times. The chain couples TRBV5-1 to TRBJ1-4, with D unresolved. This CDR3 is built from 14 residues. V lost 0 bases, J lost 0 bases, and 3 bases lay in between. Germline CDR1 reads SGHRS; CDR2 reads YFSETQ. The CDR3 is CASSLGSTNEKLFF. CDR3 DNA: TGCGCCAGCAGCTTGGGGTCAACTAATGAAAAACTGTTTTTT.

This rearrangement joins TRBV18 to TRBJ1-4, with TRBD1 matching 7 bases. After removal of 4 bases from V and 7 bases from J, the junction contained 9 bases not matched to a gene. The CDR3 sequence is 15 residues long. CDR1 and CDR2 from the germline V gene are KGHSH and LQKENI. The CDR3 DNA sequence: TGTGCCAGCTCACGGCGACAGGGCGGGGGTGAAAAACTGTTTTTT. Amino acid sequence: CASSRRQGGGEKLFF.

This clonotype was recorded at least ten times. This chain connects TRBV29-1 to TRBJ2-7; 12 bases line up with TRBD1. Germline loops: CDR1 SQVTM, CDR2 ANQGSEA. Trimming at V came to 1 base and at J to 7 bases, leaving 5 bases not matched to a gene. This CDR3 contains 14 residues. CDR3 region: CSVEGGTGGGEQYF. CDR3 DNA: TGCAGCGTTGAAGGGGGGACAGGGGGCGGGGAGCAGTACTTC.

In its sample, this clonotype was seen a few times. The chain uses TRBV6-5 and TRBJ2-7; D is possibly TRBD2 (6 bases). The V end was cut by 6 bases, the J end by 4 bases, with 19 bases between. CDR3 length: 15 residues. Germline V gene sequence: CDR1 MNHEY, CDR2 SVGAGI. CDR3 sequence reads: CASRIGTSTLYEQYF. CDR3 nucleotides: TGTGCCAGCAGGATCGGGACTTCGACCTTGTACGAGCAGTACTTC.